This T cell receptor beta chain is from a study of Ad26.COV2.S vaccination and SARS-CoV-2 variants (dated by TCRdb to the early 2020s). In the study overall: Sequencing of the TCRbeta repertoire served to evaluate the specificity and breadth of SARS-CoV-2-reactive T cell receptors following Ad26.COV2.S vaccination. The TCR-sequenced set comprised approximately 32 samples: some 20 Ad26.COV2.S vaccine recipients, 5 placebo recipients and 8 SARS-CoV-2 convalescent individuals. The study at large found these results: The authors noted that total T cell responses may have been underestimated by the TCR breadth and depth analyses. Compared with placebo recipients, Ad26.COV2.S recipients showed higher spike-specific TCR breadth (P = 0.0014). Substantial breadth of spike-specific CD8+ and CD4+ T cell responses was reported after vaccination. Vaccine and placebo recipients had similar non-spike TCR breadth, a finding consistent with the vaccine containing only spike.

Turning to this clone: The clone's antigen remains unknown. No much larger clone exists at a distance of one base, and base qualities are not known.

The CDR3 sequence holds 15 residues, the cysteine and phenylalanine included. This entry keeps only the CDR3 DNA: 45 bases, framed from base 1. CDR1 and CDR2 are read off the germline V gene (reference sequence) as LNHDA and SQIVND. The V and J ends are trimmed by 3 bases and 5 bases, leaving 15 bases between them. The time point label for this specimen denotes: individuals recovered from natural SARS-CoV-2 infection. The immunoSEQ Assay was the method used to sequence TCRbeta CDR3 regions. After extraction, genomic DNA underwent amplification by bias-controlled multiplex PCR, followed by high-throughput sequencing. The authors' pipeline ran thus. To quantify the absolute abundance of every unique TCRbeta CDR3 region, sequences were collapsed and filtered. T cell fraction was estimated by normalizing TCRbeta template counts to usable DNA, with usable DNA measured through amplification of reference genes found in all nucleated cells. Repertoire TCRs were annotated as SARS-CoV-2-specific by exact matching of V gene, CDR3 amino acid sequence and J gene to a known reactive TCR set. MIRA supplied the reference SARS-CoV-2 TCR set, which was filtered for enrichment in COVID-19-positive ImmuneCODE repertoires so that public or cross-reactive TCRs were removed. Based on the MIRA antigens, annotated TCRs were further analysed at the level of specific ORF or position within ORF. Depth was the summed frequency of annotated unique rearrangements, while breadth was defined as annotated unique rearrangements over total unique productive rearrangements. Group comparisons of TCR breadth used two-sided Wilcoxon rank-sum tests. TCRdb carries this immuneACCESS record with in-frame sequences only. Its versions omit some clonotypes, under half of them owing to an unresolved V gene in the studies checked, with the rest unexplained. That table furnishes V, J and clone size, whereas the DNA furnished D and trimming. A total of around 100,000 clones appear in this sample, roughly 84% of them only once. Clones ranked in the top ten supply roughly 15% of the sample.

The clonotype was recovered from a human donor who had recovered from COVID-19. The sequence is built from TRBV19 and TRBJ2-3, and possibly TRBD1, on 7 matching bases. The input for sequencing was peripheral blood, taken after recovery from COVID-19. The CDR3 region: CASSIAQGRIDTQYF. In nucleotides, the sequence is TGTGCCAGTAGTATCGCACAGGGGAGGATAGATACGCAGTATTTT. Supplemented by the reference TRBV19 and TRBJ2-3 proteins around the CDR3, the complete variable domain is DGGITQSPKYLFRKEGQNVTLSCEQNLNHDAMYWYRQDPGQGLRLIYYSQIVNDFQKGDIAEGYSVSREKKESFPLTVTSAQKNPTAFYLCASSIAQGRIDTQYFGPGTRLTVL.